The 9 T cell receptor beta chains below all came from one sample that was sequenced in a study of blood T cells in healthy people across ages. Then a second PCR, running roughly 7 to 11 cycles, was carried out with a sample-barcoded 5' primer and a J-beta primer mix. A single record per CDR3 protein comes from TCRdb applying MiXCR to the 5' RACE reads. The data contain approximately 880,000 distinct CDR3 sequences, approximately 49% of them seen just once; the ten biggest clones take up roughly 13%. Material for sequencing was blood. The origin of the receptors is a man younger than 45 in good health.

The J gene is TRBJ1-5, the V gene TRBV7-2; 9 nucleotides line up with TRBD1. Germline trimming cut 1 base from V and 6 bases from J; bases unmatched to any gene: 4. Germline CDR1 SGHTA, CDR2 FQGNSA. The CDR3 extends over 15 amino acids. The CDR3 bases are TGTGCCAGCAGCTTAGGCGAGACAGGGGGTCAGCCCCAGCATTTT. Protein sequence: CASSLGETGGQPQHF.

V is TRBV20-1 and J is TRBJ1-1, with D tentatively TRBD1 (6 bases). This CDR3 is built from 13 residues. Germline CDR1 and CDR2: DFQATT and SNEGSKA (reference sequence). V was clipped by 2 bases and J by 1 base, with 8 bases between them. The CDR3 loop reads CSARIGGNTEAFF. In nucleotides, the CDR3 is TGCAGTGCTAGAATAGGGGGGAACACTGAAGCTTTCTTT.

The gene calls are TRBV12-3 or TRBV12-4 and TRBJ1-2; unclear D gene. The CDR3 has 12 amino acids. V gave up 3 bases and J gave up 6 bases, with 8 bases separating them. CDR3 region: CASSLGPDGYTF. CDR3 in DNA: TGTGCCAGCAGTTTGGGCCCAGATGGCTACACCTTC.

The gene calls are TRBV3-1 and TRBJ2-1; 8 nucleotides line up with TRBD1. The CDR3 contains 15 residues. With V trimmed by 4 bases and J by 4 bases, 6 bases remained unmatched. CDR1 is LGHDT and CDR2 is YNNKEL in the germline V gene (reference sequence). The CDR3 sequence is CASSPPGDRYNEQFF. CDR3 sequence (DNA): TGTGCCAGCAGCCCCCCTGGGGACAGGTACAATGAGCAGTTCTTC.

The chain recombines TRBV4-1 with TRBJ2-1; 7 positions agree with TRBD1. J was trimmed by 8 bases and V by 4 bases; bases with no gene match: 5. This CDR3 has 13 residues. Germline V gives CDR1 MGHRA, CDR2 YSYEKL. This CDR3 reads CASSLGQSDEQFF. The CDR3 DNA reads TGCGCCAGCAGCCTGGGACAGTCCGATGAGCAGTTCTTC.

The V call is TRBV7-9, the J call TRBJ1-5; the D is unclear. CDR3 length equals 15 residues. Germline V CDR1 and CDR2: SEHNR, FQNEAQ (reference sequence). V was cut by 1 base and J by 0 bases, with 7 bases left in between. CDR3 coding DNA: TGTGCCAGCAGCTTAGACAGTGTTAGCAATCAGCCCCAGCATTTT. Residues: CASSLDSVSNQPQHF. Drawing the rest from reference TRBV7-9 and TRBJ1-5, the complete variable domain is DTGVSQNPRHKITKRGQNVTFRCDPISEHNRLYWYRQTLGQGPEFLTYFQNEAQLEKSRLLSDRFSAERPKGSFSTLEIQRTEQGDSAMYLCASSLDSVSNQPQHFGDGTRLSIL.

This chain connects TRBV29-1 to TRBJ2-5; no clear D. Germline assignment: CDR1 SQVTM and CDR2 ANQGSEA. Deletions cut 6 bases from V and 1 base from J, with 12 bases between. The CDR3 length is 13 residues. Here the CDR3 DNA reads TGCAGCGTGACCCTTGGCGGCCAAGAGACCCAGTACTTC. Translation: CSVTLGGQETQYF.

V gene TRBV20-1 combines with J gene TRBJ1-5; TRBD1 agrees at 9 bases. Germline values: CDR1 DFQATT, CDR2 SNEGSKA (reference sequence). The CDR3 spans 16 residues. The ends lost 6 bases at V and 2 bases at J; junction bases unmatched: 11. CDR3 residues: CSALPTGGGGNQPQHF. The CDR3 nucleotides read TGCAGTGCCCTACCGACAGGGGGTGGCGGCAATCAGCCCCAGCATTTT.

This clonotype was counted a single time. The chain uses TRBV12-3 or TRBV12-4 and TRBJ2-2; no definite D call. V was pared by 8 bases and J by 6 bases, with 13 bases between. The CDR3 contains 13 residues. CDR3 in amino acids: CASSTGFPGELFF. The DNA of the CDR3 is TGTGCCAGCTCGACCGGGTTCCCCGGGGAGCTGTTTTTT.